This T cell receptor beta chain was obtained from a study of blood T cell repertoires in COVID-19. Study background: Sources were T cells, B-cell-depleted T cells, or PBMCs; the material itself was cDNA or gDNA.

Germline CDR1 SGHAT, CDR2 FQNNGV. V lost 1 base and J lost 5, with 17 bases in between. This CDR3 is 17 amino acids long. Under the authors' procedure: Cell counts per sample came from amplifying reference gene primers. The assay was immunoSEQ multiplex PCR, and TCRdb's table has in-frame clones only and misses some. The V and J calls and clone size were taken over from that table, and D and trimming were inferred from the DNA. Of under 250,000 clones in the sample, approximately 88% were seen once. The sequenced sample was peripheral blood. V usage is TRBV11-2 and J usage is TRBJ2-2; D gene unclear. This receptor was obtained from a young woman with COVID-19, enrolled during active disease. CDR3 amino acids: CASSLALRSVVTGELFF. CDR3 in DNA: TGTGCCAGCAGCTTAGCTTTACGGTCGGTGGTGACCGGGGAGCTGTTTTTT.